The clone carrying this TCR beta chain was counted many times. The antigen remains undetermined. Unsorted whole blood supplied the RNA, and germline DNA was extracted too. They drew 4 to 5 milliliters of peripheral blood before surgery. Making TCR beta cDNA involved around 520 ng total RNA and a constant-region primer. Construction of TCR beta libraries relied on three successive nested multiplex PCR rounds employing slightly modified ARM-PCR. TCRdb reanalysed the multiplex PCR reads using MiXCR and keeps one entry per CDR3 protein. The data show 300,000 to 400,000 distinct CDR3 sequences, around three fifths seen once. This sample is part of a study of tumor-infiltrating lymphocytes in primary liver carcinoma. Across the study: Tumors measured roughly 4.2 to 11 cm and were stage T1-T3 N0M0. Overall study findings and caveats: Tumor tissue displayed a significantly greater top-250-clone fraction than blood (p = 0.039).

Sequenced: peripheral blood. This clonotype was sampled from a man in his forties with primary liver carcinoma and hepatitis B virus infection.

The CDR3 loop reads CASSQDARGYGYTF. Written as DNA, the CDR3 is TGCGCCAGCAGCCAAGATGCCAGGGGCTATGGCTACACCTTC. The chain has TRBV4-1 and TRBJ1-2; weak D call: TRBD1 (6 bases). The CDR3 sequence is 14 residues long. Trimming removed 0 bases at V and 4 bases at J, with 9 bases between. CDR1 and CDR2 (germline): MGHRA, YSYEKL.